This TCR beta chain was identified during a study of blood T cell repertoires in COVID-19. Study-wide background: COVID-19 samples collected from the United States, Italy and Spain covered acute and convalescent phases.

Methods used by the authors: By means of reference gene primer amplification, nucleated cell counts were estimated. TCRdb keeps only in-frame clones here, not all; method: immunoSEQ multiplex PCR. V and J calls and clone size are those listed in that table; D and trimming were worked out from the DNA. In the table there are roughly 150,000 clones, about four fifths of which are singletons. This CDR3 contains 14 residues. Trimming left V 7 bases short and J 2 bases short, with 12 bases between. Germline-derived CDR1 and CDR2 are MNHEY and SMNVEV (reference sequence). This clone was seen a handful of times. Across 20 to 25 US areas, participants ranged in age from about 18 to 89 years. Symptom resolution, clearance, or two negative PCRs marked donors in Cohort 3 as recovered.

V is TRBV27 and J is TRBJ2-1; weak D call: TRBD1 (6 bases). The specimen was PBMCs or T cells enriched from blood (not recorded which). This TCR derives from a man in his sixties who had recovered from COVID-19. The CDR3 sequence: CASTWGQPYNEQFF. DNA of the CDR3: TGTGCCAGCACCTGGGGGCAGCCCTACAATGAGCAGTTCTTC.